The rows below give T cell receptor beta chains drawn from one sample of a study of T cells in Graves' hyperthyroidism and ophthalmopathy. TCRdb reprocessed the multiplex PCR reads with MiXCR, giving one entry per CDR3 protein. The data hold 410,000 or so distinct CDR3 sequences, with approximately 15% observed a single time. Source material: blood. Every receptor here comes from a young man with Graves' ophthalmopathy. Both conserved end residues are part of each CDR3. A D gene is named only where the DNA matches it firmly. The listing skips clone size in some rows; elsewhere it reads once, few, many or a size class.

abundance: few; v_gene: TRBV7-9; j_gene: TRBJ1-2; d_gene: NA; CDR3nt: TGTGCCAGCAGCTGGGAATTTAACTATGGCTACACCTTC; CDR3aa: CASSWEFNYGYTF
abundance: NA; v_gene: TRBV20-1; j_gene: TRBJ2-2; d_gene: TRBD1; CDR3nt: TGCAGTGCTCCGGGACAGGAAATAGACACCGGGGAGCTGTTTTTT; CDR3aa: CSAPGQEIDTGELFF
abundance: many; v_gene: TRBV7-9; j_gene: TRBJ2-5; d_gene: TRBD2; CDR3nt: TGTGCCAGCAGCTTAGGAGAGCGGGGCTGGTGGGAGACCCAGTACTTC; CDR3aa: CASSLGERGWWETQYF
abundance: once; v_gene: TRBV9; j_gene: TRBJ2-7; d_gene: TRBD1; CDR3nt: TGTGCCAGCAGCTGGGGGGACAGGGTCCACGAGCAGTACTTC; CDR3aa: CASSWGDRVHEQYF
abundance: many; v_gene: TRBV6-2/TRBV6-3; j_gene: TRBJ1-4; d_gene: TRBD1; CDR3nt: TGTGCCAGCATGGGCAGGGGGCCTACGATGATGGAAAAACTGTTTTTT; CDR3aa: CASMGRGPTMMEKLFF
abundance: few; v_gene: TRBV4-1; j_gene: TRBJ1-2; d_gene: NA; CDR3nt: TGCGCCAGCAGCCAAGAGAGGCGTCAGGGAGGGGGCTACACCTTC; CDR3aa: CASSQERRQGGGYTF
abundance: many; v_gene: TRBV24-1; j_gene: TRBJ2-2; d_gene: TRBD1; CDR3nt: TGTGCCACCAGTGATAGAACCTTCGACAGGGGGAACACCGGGGAGCTGTTTTTT; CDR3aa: CATSDRTFDRGNTGELFF
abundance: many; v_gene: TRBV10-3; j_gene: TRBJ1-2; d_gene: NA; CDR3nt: TGTGCCATCAGTCCAGACAGCTATGGCTACACCTTC; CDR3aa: CAISPDSYGYTF
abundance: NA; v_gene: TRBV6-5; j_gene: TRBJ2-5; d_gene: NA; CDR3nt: TGTGCCAGCATGAAACAGGGTCAGGAGACCCAGTACTTC; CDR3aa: CASMKQGQETQYF
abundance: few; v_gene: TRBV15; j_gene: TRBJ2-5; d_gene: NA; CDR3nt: TGTGCCACCAGCGGCGGCGGGGAGACCCAGTACTTC; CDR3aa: CATSGGGETQYF
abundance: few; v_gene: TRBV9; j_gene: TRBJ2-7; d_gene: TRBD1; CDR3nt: TGTGCCAGCAGCCCCCGGACAGGAACCTACGAGCAGTACTTC; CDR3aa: CASSPRTGTYEQYF
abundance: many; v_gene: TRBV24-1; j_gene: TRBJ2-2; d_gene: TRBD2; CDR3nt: TGTGCCACCAGTGATTTGGCGGGAGGAAACACCGGGGAGCTGTTTTTT; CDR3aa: CATSDLAGGNTGELFF
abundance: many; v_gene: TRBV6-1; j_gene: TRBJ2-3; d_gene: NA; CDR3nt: TGTGCCAGCGCCGGCCTCCGCACAGATACGCAGTATTTT; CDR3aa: CASAGLRTDTQYF
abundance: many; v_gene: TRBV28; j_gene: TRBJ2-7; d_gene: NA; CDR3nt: TGTGCCAGCAGCAGGGAGAGGGCTCTCTACGAGCAGTACTTC; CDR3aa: CASSRERALYEQYF
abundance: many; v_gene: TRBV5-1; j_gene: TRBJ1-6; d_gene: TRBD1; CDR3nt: TGCGCCAGCAGCTCTGAGACAGGGGAGTCACCCCTCCACTTT; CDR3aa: CASSSETGESPLHF
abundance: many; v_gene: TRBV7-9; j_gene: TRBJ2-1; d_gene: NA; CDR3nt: TGTGCCAGCAGCCAAGGGACACCCGAGGGGAATGAGCAGTTCTTC; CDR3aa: CASSQGTPEGNEQFF
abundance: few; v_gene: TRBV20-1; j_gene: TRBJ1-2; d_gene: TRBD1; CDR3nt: TGCAGTGCTAGAGGGGGGGGGTTGGGACAGGATGGCTACACCTTC; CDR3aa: CSARGGGLGQDGYTF
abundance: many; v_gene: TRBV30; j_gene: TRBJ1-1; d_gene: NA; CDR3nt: TGTGCCTGGAGTGTAGGGTGGGGACAAATGAACACTGAAGCTTTCTTT; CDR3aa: CAWSVGWGQMNTEAFF
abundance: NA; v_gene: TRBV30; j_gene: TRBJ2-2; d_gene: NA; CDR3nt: TGTGCCTGGAGTTGGGAACTAGAGGAAGCCGGGGAGCTGTTTTTT; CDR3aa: CAWSWELEEAGELFF
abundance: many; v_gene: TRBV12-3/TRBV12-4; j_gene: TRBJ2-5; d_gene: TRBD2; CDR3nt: TGTGCCAGCAGTCCCCAGCGGGGGGGCCAAGAGACCCAGTACTTC; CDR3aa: CASSPQRGGQETQYF
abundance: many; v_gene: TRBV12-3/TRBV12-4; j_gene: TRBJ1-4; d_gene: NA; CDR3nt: TGTGCCAGCAGTTTAAGGGGGGGTAATGAAAAACTGTTTTTT; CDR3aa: CASSLRGGNEKLFF
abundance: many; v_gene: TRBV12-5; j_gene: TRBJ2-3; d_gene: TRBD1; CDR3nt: TGTGCTAGTGGTTTGGCAGGGGGCCACCTAGATACGCAGTATTTT; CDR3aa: CASGLAGGHLDTQYF
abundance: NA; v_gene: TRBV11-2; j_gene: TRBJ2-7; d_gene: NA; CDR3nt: TGTGCCAGCAGCTTAACGGGCGGAGGGGTCGACGAGCAGTACTTC; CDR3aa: CASSLTGGGVDEQYF
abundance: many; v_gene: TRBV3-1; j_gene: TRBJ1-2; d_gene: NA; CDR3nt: TGTGCCAGCAGCCAAGAAACACAGTGGGCTAACTATGGCTACACCTTC; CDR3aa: CASSQETQWANYGYTF
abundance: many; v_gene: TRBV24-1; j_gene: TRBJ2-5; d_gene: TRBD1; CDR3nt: TGTGCCACCAGTGGGGGACAGGGCCAAGAGACCCAGTACTTC; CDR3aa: CATSGGQGQETQYF
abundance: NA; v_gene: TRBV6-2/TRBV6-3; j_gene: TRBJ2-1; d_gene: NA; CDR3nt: TGTGCCAGCAGCCGGACAAGTTACAATGTGCAGTTCTTC; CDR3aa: CASSRTSYNVQFF
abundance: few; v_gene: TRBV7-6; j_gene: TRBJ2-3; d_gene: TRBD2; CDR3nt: TGTGCCAGCAGCTTAGGGACTAGCGGGTACACAGATACGCAGTATTTT; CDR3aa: CASSLGTSGYTDTQYF
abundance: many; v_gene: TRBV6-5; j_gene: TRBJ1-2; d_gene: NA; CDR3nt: TGTGCCAGCAGTTACTCCCCGGGAACAATTTTCTATGGCTACACCTTC; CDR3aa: CASSYSPGTIFYGYTF
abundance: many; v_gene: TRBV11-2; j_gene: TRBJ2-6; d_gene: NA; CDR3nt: TGTGCCAGCAGCTCAGGGTTTTCTGGGGCCAACGTCCTGACTTTC; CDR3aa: CASSSGFSGANVLTF
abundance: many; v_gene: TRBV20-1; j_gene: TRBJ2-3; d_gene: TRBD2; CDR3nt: TGCAGTGCTTTAGCGGGGGGGCCCACAGATACGCAGTATTTT; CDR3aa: CSALAGGPTDTQYF
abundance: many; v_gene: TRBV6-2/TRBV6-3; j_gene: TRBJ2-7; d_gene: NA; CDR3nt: TGTGCCAGCAGTTACGCCCCGGGGCAGGAGAGTTACGAGCAGTACTTC; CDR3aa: CASSYAPGQESYEQYF
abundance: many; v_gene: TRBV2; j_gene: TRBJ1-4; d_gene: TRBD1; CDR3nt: TGTGCCAGCAGTGTACGAGGGGGCCGGGAAAAACTGTTTTTT; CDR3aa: CASSVRGGREKLFF